This T cell receptor (beta chain) was captured in a study of response to subunit inactivated influenza vaccine listed by TCRdb under 2018. For context, the study as a whole: To follow how T cells responded to a trivalent subunit inactivated influenza vaccine, the researchers relied on deep quantitative profiling of the T cell receptor repertoire. What the work shows at the level of the full study, not this receptor alone: The authors proposed that each seasonal influenza vaccination may bring in only a limited number of new T cells.

Trimming takes 5 bases off V and 2 bases off J; junction bases not matched to a gene: 6. From its cysteine to its phenylalanine, the CDR3 spans 15 amino acids. Only the CDR3 DNA is retained, 45 bases long and in frame from the first base. Library construction relied on RT-PCR. Data came from an Illumina HiSeq 2500. TCRdb handled the public reads itself, with Q25 trimming in fastp and clone calling in MiXCR, and kept productive beta chains. For every CDR3 protein sequence, its rows merge into one entry that carries the most common genes and DNA. The sample table holds some 570,000 distinct CDR3 sequences, of which 11% were seen once. The ten most abundant clones make up 11% of the sample. This clonotype occurred many times. There is no known antigen for this receptor. The sample holds no much larger clone one base away, and base qualities are not on file. These data were likewise used in another study, on T cells expressing NK-cell markers. The second study also describes: TCR beta cDNA libraries were prepared using 5'RACE template switching, which introduced a universal primer site and unique molecular identifiers. In sorted CD3+CD56+NKG2C+, CD3+CD56+NKG2C- and CD3+CD56-NKG2C+ T-cell subsets from several donors, TCR beta-chain repertoires were profiled. Among the eight sequenced donors, seven were HCMV-seropositive and one was HCMV-seronegative. In several experiments an anti-gammadeltaTCR antibody was added to restrict sorting to alphabetaTCR-expressing T cells. For roughly six donors, the dominant CD3+CD56+NKG2C+ clonotypes were among the top 10 CD8+ clonotypes and accounted for roughly 1.0-7.5% of CD8+ T cells. Those dominant clonotypes were again the most abundant among CD3+CD56-NKG2C+ cells in a handful of donors, at about 25-60.1%. Whether the expanded NKG2C-expressing T cell clones were specific for HCMV antigens remained unclear. The eight sequenced donors were randomly selected healthy volunteers, three men and five women. HCMV serostatus was determined by detecting HCMV-specific IgG in serum with a commercial ELISA kit. Ficoll density gradient centrifugation was used to isolate peripheral blood mononuclear cells from blood. For a handful of donors, bulk peripheral blood T-cell repertoires were additionally sequenced from unsorted PBMC. cDNA synthesis was primed from the TCR beta constant segment, followed by two successive PCR amplification steps. The libraries were sequenced on Illumina HiSeq 2000/2500, MiSeq or NextSeq, producing 2 x 150 bp reads. MIGEC handled demultiplexing of the reads and grouping by UMI, while MiTCR was used to assemble and quantify clonotypes. To exclude erroneous sequences, only TCR cDNA sequences supported by at least two reads were retained. The tcR package was used for downstream repertoire analysis, and clonotypes were matched between fractions using CDR3 nucleotide sequence together with V segment. VDJmatch was used to annotate antigen specificity against VDJdb, with one amino acid substitution in CDR3 allowed.

This chain is built from TRBV12-3 or TRBV12-4 and TRBJ2-7, and 10 bases in between align with TRBD1. This sample comprised PBMCs from blood, obtained on the day of vaccination. This TCR was sampled from a man aged 45 to 65 who received an inactivated influenza vaccine. Donor details come from another sample of the same person, matched by shared clones. The CDR3: CASSLSGTGAYEQYF. DNA sequence: TGTGCCAGCAGTCTTTCCGGGACAGGGGCCTACGAGCAGTACTTC.